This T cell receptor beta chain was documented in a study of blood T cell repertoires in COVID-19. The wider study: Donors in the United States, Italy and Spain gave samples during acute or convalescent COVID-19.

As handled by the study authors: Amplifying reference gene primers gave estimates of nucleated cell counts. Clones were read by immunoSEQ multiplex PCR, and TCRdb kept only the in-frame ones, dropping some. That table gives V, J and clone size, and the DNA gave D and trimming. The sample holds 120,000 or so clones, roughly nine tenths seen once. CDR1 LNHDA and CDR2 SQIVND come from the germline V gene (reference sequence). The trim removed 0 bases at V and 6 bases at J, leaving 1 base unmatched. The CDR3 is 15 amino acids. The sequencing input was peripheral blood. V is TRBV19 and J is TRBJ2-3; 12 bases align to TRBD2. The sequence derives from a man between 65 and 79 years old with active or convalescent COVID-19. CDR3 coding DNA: TGTGCCAGTAGTATAGAGACTAGCGGGAGTGATACGCAGTATTTT. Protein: CASSIETSGSDTQYF.